The source of this T cell receptor beta chain is a study of regulatory T cells. General study results and limits: Hydrophobic residues at CDR3 positions 6 and 7 were enriched in conventional CD4+ T cells of CD3G-deficient patients.

Worth noting for this clone: Its antigen is currently unknown.

CDR3 size: 13 residues. Per germline, CDR1 SGHTA and CDR2 FQGNSA. After removal of 4 bases from V and 5 bases from J, the junction contained 5 bases not matched to a gene. The PCR used 52 TRBV and 13 TRBJ primers. Libraries were prepared by immunoSEQ multiplex PCR; TCRdb keeps only in-frame clonotypes and omits some of them. The sample includes tens of thousands of clones, 70% to 90% of them seen just once. The sequencing input was conventional CD4+ T cells sorted from blood. The chain carries TRBV7-2 and TRBJ2-7, with TRBD1 matching over 7 bases. The sequence came from a person under 30 with CD3G deficiency. The CDR3 DNA sequence: TGTGCCAGCAGCTCCCGAACAGGGGACGAGCAGTACTTC. Translating it yields CASSSRTGDEQYF.